This T cell receptor (beta chain) was sequenced during a study of shared clonotypes between healthy human individuals. CDR3 length: 15 amino acids. Germline lookup yields CDR1 ENHRY and CDR2 SYGVKD. With V trimmed by 0 bases and J by 3 bases, 4 bases remained unmatched. Naive CD8 populations comprised CD45RO-negative cells positively selected for CCR7, excluding terminally differentiated effector memory CD45RA+ cells. The repertoire was sequenced with immunoSEQ multiplex PCR; TCRdb's copy has only in-frame clones and lacks some. The repertoire holds about 2.1 million clones, with more than 85% as singletons. Regarding the study as a whole: The small donor group covered limited genetic and exposure diversity. Generally, naive subsets (rather than memory subsets) showed larger estimated richness.

A remark on this clone: Its specificity is unknown.

V and J are TRBV10-3 and TRBJ2-7; 8 nucleotides align to TRBD2. Sequenced sample: naive CD8+ T cells from PBMCs. The sequence came from a man aged 18 to 35 in good health. Some clones in this sample may be carry-over from other donors' samples. CDR3 in DNA: TGTGCCATCAGTGAGTCTAGTCTAGCGGGCTACGAGCAGTACTTC. It translates to CAISESSLAGYEQYF.